This TCR beta chain was recorded in a study of cytomegalovirus exposure and HLA in healthy donors. Whole-study findings and limits: The study designated 150 or so TCR beta chains cytomegalovirus-associated.

After removal of 5 bases from V and 0 bases from J, the junction contained 7 bases not matched to a gene. The CDR3 has 15 amino acids. Germline values: CDR1 SGHTA, CDR2 FQGNSA. This clone was seen more than once but under ten times. The antigen remains undetermined. The primer mix had 60 Vbeta and 13 Jbeta primers. Clones were read by immunoSEQ multiplex PCR, and TCRdb kept only the in-frame ones, dropping some. The sample has fewer than 200,000 clones; roughly 80% are singletons. This TCR derives from a young man in good health and CMV-seropositive. This chain joins TRBV7-2 and TRBJ2-7, with TRBD1 identical over 7 bases. The sequencing input was PBMCs. The DNA of the CDR3 is TGTGCCAGCAGCCCTAAACAGGGGAACTCCTACGAGCAGTACTTC. As protein: CASSPKQGNSYEQYF.